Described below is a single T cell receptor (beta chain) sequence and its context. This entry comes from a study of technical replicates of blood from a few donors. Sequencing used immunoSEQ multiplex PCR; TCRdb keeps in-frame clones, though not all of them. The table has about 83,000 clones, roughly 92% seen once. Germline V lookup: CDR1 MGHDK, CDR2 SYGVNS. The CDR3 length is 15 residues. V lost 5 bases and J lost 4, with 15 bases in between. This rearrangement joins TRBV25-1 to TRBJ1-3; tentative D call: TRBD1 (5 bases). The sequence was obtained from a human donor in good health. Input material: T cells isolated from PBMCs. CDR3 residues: CASSPIGAPGNTIYF. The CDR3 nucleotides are TGTGCCAGCAGTCCGATAGGGGCACCCGGAAACACCATATATTTT.